This note documents a single T cell receptor beta chain sequence. These data are taken from a study of CD8 T cells in Susac syndrome. V was pared by 6 bases and J by 5 bases, with 20 bases between. There are 15 residues in the CDR3. Roughly 0.45 to 1 ug RNA was reverse transcribed with random hexamers. MiXCR was run by TCRdb on the immunoSEQ multiplex PCR reads, yielding one entry per CDR3 protein. The repertoire has some 190,000 distinct CDR3 sequences, approximately 93% of them found once; the top ten carry around 0.1%. Controls were healthy donors chosen to match patients in age and sex. The CD8+ and CD4+ T cells were negatively isolated, with the TEMRA cells enriched by FACS.

The V call is TRBV12-3 or TRBV12-4, the J call TRBJ2-7, with D possibly TRBD1 on 5 matching bases. Sequencing was done on a sample of CD4+ T cells from PBMCs. The clonotype was recovered from a human donor in good health. CDR3 sequence (DNA): TGTGCCAGCAGCCCAGGAAATTCAGGGTTCGACGAGCAGTACTTC. Translated: CASSPGNSGFDEQYF.